This is a list of T cell receptor beta chains from one sample in a study of OX40 agonist ivuxolimab in advanced cancers. Repertoires were generated with immunoSEQ multiplex PCR, while TCRdb's copy carries only in-frame clones and drops some. The sample carries roughly 92,000 clones, roughly 89% recorded once. This specimen consisted of CD4+ or CD8+ T cells sorted from blood, obtained in a trial of the OX40 agonist ivuxolimab. These receptor sequences come from an adult with an advanced solid tumor such as melanoma, head and neck, liver or kidney cancer. CDR3s include the opening cysteine and the closing phenylalanine or tryptophan. Fields, in order: D gene, J gene, clone size, V gene, CDR3 DNA, CDR3 protein. A D gene is named only where the DNA matches it firmly. Size values are once, few and many counts, or a class for expanded clones, and some rows have none.

d_gene: TRBD1
j_gene: TRBJ2-5
abundance: once
v_gene: TRBV18
CDR3nt: TGTGCCAGCTCACCGTCGGGACAGTACCAAGAGACCCAGTACTTC
CDR3aa: CASSPSGQYQETQYF

d_gene: NA
j_gene: TRBJ2-1
abundance: NA
v_gene: TRBV4-1
CDR3nt: TGCGCCAGCAGCCAACTGATTAGCGTTTACAATGAGCAGTTCTTC
CDR3aa: CASSQLISVYNEQFF

d_gene: TRBD1
j_gene: TRBJ2-1
abundance: once
v_gene: TRBV6-1
CDR3nt: TGTGCCAGCAGTGAAGCGCAGGACAGGAAAGAGCAGTTCTTC
CDR3aa: CASSEAQDRKEQFF

d_gene: TRBD2
j_gene: TRBJ2-1
abundance: NA
v_gene: TRBV2
CDR3nt: TGTGCCAGCAGTGAAACTAGCGGGGGTTACAATGAGCAGTTCTTC
CDR3aa: CASSETSGGYNEQFF

d_gene: TRBD2
j_gene: TRBJ2-7
abundance: NA
v_gene: TRBV19
CDR3nt: TGTGCCAGTAGTCCCCCTAGCGGGTACACCTACGAGCAGTACTTC
CDR3aa: CASSPPSGYTYEQYF

d_gene: TRBD2
j_gene: TRBJ2-5
abundance: NA
v_gene: TRBV6-1
CDR3nt: TGTGCCAGCAGTGGGGACTATAGCGGGAGGGTGACGGAGACCCAGTACTTC
CDR3aa: CASSGDYSGRVTETQYF

d_gene: NA
j_gene: TRBJ2-4
abundance: NA
v_gene: TRBV21-1
CDR3nt: TGTGCCAGCAGCAAAGCAAGGATACTAGCCAAAAACATTCAGTACTTC
CDR3aa: CASSKARILAKNIQYF

d_gene: TRBD1
j_gene: TRBJ2-7
abundance: NA
v_gene: TRBV19
CDR3nt: TGTGCCAGTAGTAGGGGGACAGGGTACGCGGAGCAGTACTTC
CDR3aa: CASSRGTGYAEQYF

d_gene: TRBD2
j_gene: TRBJ2-5
abundance: NA
v_gene: TRBV6-1
CDR3nt: TGTGCCAGCAGTGAACCCCTCCGGACTAGCGGGAACCCCCAGTACTTC
CDR3aa: CASSEPLRTSGNPQYF

d_gene: NA
j_gene: TRBJ1-1
abundance: NA
v_gene: TRBV14
CDR3nt: TGTGCCAGCAGCCAAGGACGGGGCCTGAACACTGAAGCTTTCTTT
CDR3aa: CASSQGRGLNTEAFF

d_gene: NA
j_gene: TRBJ2-5
abundance: once
v_gene: TRBV2
CDR3nt: TGTGCCAGCAGGACCTTAGTGGGCTCGGAGACCCAGTACTTC
CDR3aa: CASRTLVGSETQYF

d_gene: TRBD1
j_gene: TRBJ2-5
abundance: NA
v_gene: TRBV2
CDR3nt: TGTGCCAGCTCAGGACAGGGGGCCCAAGAGACCCAGTACTTC
CDR3aa: CASSGQGAQETQYF

d_gene: TRBD2
j_gene: TRBJ2-7
abundance: NA
v_gene: TRBV9
CDR3nt: TGTGCCAGCAGCGTAGGCGGGAGATCCTACGAGCAGTACTTC
CDR3aa: CASSVGGRSYEQYF

d_gene: NA
j_gene: TRBJ1-1
abundance: few
v_gene: TRBV30
CDR3nt: TGTGCCTGGATCGGGACGTCTCCGCGGGGGGCTTTCTTT
CDR3aa: CAWIGTSPRGAFF

d_gene: NA
j_gene: TRBJ1-1
abundance: NA
v_gene: TRBV28
CDR3nt: TGTGCCAGCAGAAACGCAGGCCGAGGAGCTTTCTTT
CDR3aa: CASRNAGRGAFF

d_gene: NA
j_gene: TRBJ1-4
abundance: NA
v_gene: TRBV6-5
CDR3nt: TGTGCCAGCAGTTCAGGGACATCACGGCGAGAAAAACTGTTTTTT
CDR3aa: CASSSGTSRREKLFF

d_gene: NA
j_gene: TRBJ1-4
abundance: NA
v_gene: TRBV5-1
CDR3nt: TGCGCCAGCAGCTCCCGCGGGACGGCCTCTGGAAAACTGTTTTTT
CDR3aa: CASSSRGTASGKLFF